The 32 T cell receptor beta chains below all came from one sample that was sequenced in a study of cytomegalovirus exposure and HLA in healthy donors. Sequencing was performed with immunoSEQ multiplex PCR; in TCRdb, only in-frame clones are kept and a portion is missing. The sample has 300,000 to 400,000 clones, 86% seen once. The sequencing sample was made of PBMCs. The source is a young woman in good health and CMV-seronegative.

J is TRBJ1-1 and V is TRBV4-1; perhaps TRBD1 as D (5 bases). The CDR3 covers 15 residues. Per germline, CDR1 MGHRA and CDR2 YSYEKL. Trimming removed 0 bases at V and 4 bases at J, with 12 bases between. The CDR3 here is CASSQDWQGGTEAFF. The DNA of the CDR3 is TGCGCCAGCAGCCAAGACTGGCAGGGCGGCACTGAAGCTTTCTTT.

V and J are TRBV19 and TRBJ2-2, with D possibly matching TRBD1 (5 bases). This CDR3 region has 14 residues. Looked up from germline, CDR1 is LNHDA and CDR2 is SQIVND (reference sequence). Trimming took off 2 bases at V and 6 bases at J, with 10 bases between the two ends. The CDR3 nucleotides are TGTGCCAGTAGTATAAAAGGGGCGGCCGGGGAGCTGTTTTTT. Its protein is CASSIKGAAGELFF.

The chain is built from TRBV7-9 and TRBJ1-5; TRBD1 agrees at 8 bases. The germline gives CDR1 SEHNR, CDR2 FQNEAQ (reference sequence). The CDR3 contains 14 residues. V lost 5 bases to trimming and J lost 7 bases; unmatched junction nucleotides: 7. The CDR3 sequence is CASSRSGGGQPQHF. The CDR3 DNA follows: TGTGCCAGCAGCCGCTCAGGGGGCGGGCAGCCCCAGCATTTT.

V and J are TRBV6-6 and TRBJ1-1; possibly TRBD1 for D (5 bases). Trimming stripped 0 bases from V and 0 bases from J, with 5 bases between. CDR3 length equals 14 residues. Germline values: CDR1 MNHNY, CDR2 SVGAGI (reference sequence). The DNA of the CDR3 is TGTGCCAGCAGTTACTCGACAGTGAACACTGAAGCTTTCTTT. This codes for CASSYSTVNTEAFF.

The chain is built from TRBV4-1 and TRBJ1-1; D is perhaps TRBD1 (5 bases). The CDR3 spans 16 residues. V was clipped by 2 bases and J by 4 bases, with 17 bases between them. The germline CDR1 and CDR2 sequences are MGHRA and YSYEKL. Written as DNA, the CDR3 is TGCGCCAGCAGCCAAATTCCAGGGATCTGGACCACTGAAGCTTTCTTT. This sequence encodes CASSQIPGIWTTEAFF.

On this clone itself: The sample contains more than one DNA sequence encoding this CDR3. This chain uses TRBV28 with TRBJ2-7, with a tentative D call TRBD2 (5 bases). The CDR3 is made up of 12 amino acids. The germline V gene has CDR1 MDHEN and CDR2 SYDVKM. Trimming left V 6 bases short and J 3 bases short, with 9 bases between. Here the CDR3 DNA reads TGTGCCAGCAGCGGAGGCCTCTACGAGCAGTACTTC. Translated, it gives CASSGGLYEQYF.

J is TRBJ1-5 and V is TRBV13, with unresolved D. Germline V CDR1 and CDR2: PRHDT, FYEKMQ (reference sequence). The CDR3 has 17 residues. Trimming removed 0 bases at V and 0 bases at J, with 12 bases between. The CDR3 DNA sequence: TGTGCCAGCAGCTTAGGCCTGGGAGGGTATAGCAATCAGCCCCAGCATTTT. Translated, it gives CASSLGLGGYSNQPQHF.

The table lists this clone with a count of one. The chain joins TRBV27 to TRBJ2-3, with 7 bases identical to TRBD1. The germline gives CDR1 MNHEY, CDR2 SMNVEV (reference sequence). Trimming cost V 5 bases and J 4 bases; bases outside gene matches: 9. The CDR3 covers 15 residues. The CDR3 spells CASSIQGNGPDTQYF. CDR3 nucleotide sequence: TGTGCCAGCAGTATACAGGGGAACGGTCCAGATACGCAGTATTTT.

The rearrangement uses TRBV19 and TRBJ1-5, with a weak D call TRBD1 (6 bases). Germline assignment: CDR1 LNHDA and CDR2 SQIVND (reference sequence). V lost 10 bases to trimming and J lost 2 bases, with 12 bases between them. This CDR3 has 13 residues. The CDR3 loop reads CATRQGRNQPQHF. CDR3 sequence (DNA): TGTGCCACCCGCCAGGGGCGCAATCAGCCCCAGCATTTT.

The chain joins TRBV6-5 to TRBJ1-2; D possibly corresponds to TRBD1 (5 bases). The CDR3 sequence is 15 residues long. CDR1 and CDR2 from the germline V gene are MNHEY and SVGAGI. V lost 0 bases to trimming and J lost 4 bases, with 12 bases between them. CDR3 nucleotides: TGTGCCAGCAGTTACTCAGGGGCAGGGCTCTATGGCTACACCTTC. It translates to CASSYSGAGLYGYTF.

V and J are TRBV2 and TRBJ1-5; D unclear. CDR3 size: 14 residues. V was clipped by 7 bases and J by 0 bases, with 10 bases between them. Germline CDR1 and CDR2: SNHLY and FYNNEI. The CDR3 DNA sequence: TGTGCCAGCAAGGGAGACACTAGCAATCAGCCCCAGCATTTT. Its translation: CASKGDTSNQPQHF.

The chain employs TRBV9 and TRBJ2-1, with TRBD2 matching 7 bases. The germline gives CDR1 SGDLS, CDR2 YYNGEE. The CDR3 is 18 amino acids. V shed 0 bases and J 1 base; nucleotides not matched to a gene: 10. The CDR3 nucleotides are TGTGCCAGCAGCGTAGGCGGGAGATTGGGAGGGTCCTACAATGAGCAGTTCTTC. Translating gives CASSVGGRLGGSYNEQFF.

The J gene is TRBJ2-7, the V gene TRBV5-1; the match to TRBD1 covers 7 bases. Per germline, CDR1 SGHRS and CDR2 YFSETQ. The CDR3 is 14 amino acids. Trimming took 0 bases from V and 5 from J; bases not matched to a gene: 5. This CDR3 reads CASSLARQGDEQYF. CDR3 coding DNA: TGCGCCAGCAGCTTGGCCAGACAGGGCGACGAGCAGTACTTC.

The chain is built from TRBV9 and TRBJ1-2; possibly TRBD1 for D (5 bases). V was shortened by 4 bases and J by 0 bases, with 25 bases between the two germline ends. The germline gives CDR1 SGDLS, CDR2 YYNGEE. The CDR3 loop spans 19 amino acids. CDR3 in amino acids: CASSPSAGGDGLSNYGYTF. The CDR3 DNA reads as TGTGCCAGCAGCCCCTCCGCGGGGGGGGACGGACTATCTAACTATGGCTACACCTTC.

The chain has TRBV19 and TRBJ2-7; 8 bases agree with TRBD2. CDR1 and CDR2 from the germline V gene are LNHDA and SQIVND (reference sequence). The CDR3 extends over 14 amino acids. V dropped 3 bases and J dropped 7; count of bases not matched to a gene: 8. DNA of the CDR3: TGTGCCAGTAGTATTAGCGGGGTCCGGGTTGAGCAGTACTTC. Protein sequence: CASSISGVRVEQYF.

The chain couples TRBV6-6 to TRBJ1-1; a possible D gene is TRBD1 (5 bases). Trimming removed 10 bases from V and 4 bases from J, with 19 bases in between. The CDR3 covers 14 residues. Per the germline V gene, CDR1 is MNHNY and CDR2 is SVGAGI (reference sequence). The chain's CDR3 is CATSWGAGSTEAFF. The CDR3 bases are TGTGCCACCTCCTGGGGCGCCGGGAGCACTGAAGCTTTCTTT.

This chain uses TRBV5-4 with TRBJ2-5, with TRBD2 matching over 16 bases. Losses at the gene ends were 4 bases for V and 9 bases for J; bases not matched to a gene: 9. Germline assignment: CDR1 SGHNT and CDR2 YYREEE (reference sequence). The CDR3 loop spans 16 amino acids. The CDR3 sequence: CASSEGTSGGAGPQYF. The CDR3 bases are TGTGCCAGCAGCGAAGGGACTAGCGGGGGGGCGGGCCCCCAGTACTTC.

This sequence joins TRBV4-1 and TRBJ1-5, with D possibly being TRBD1 (6 bases). The V and J ends lost 6 bases and 4 bases respectively, with 13 bases between them. Germline V gene sequence: CDR1 MGHRA, CDR2 YSYEKL. The CDR3 totals 14 residues. The CDR3 reads CASSRGQSNQPQHF. The CDR3 DNA is TGCGCCAGCAGTCGTGGACAGTCAAATCAGCCCCAGCATTTT.

In the case of this clone: At one end, the junction sequence differs from germline, possibly due to a read error. This chain connects TRBV6-5 to TRBJ1-5; TRBD1 aligns across 7 bases. Germline V gene data show CDR1 as MNHEY and CDR2 as SVGAGI. CDR3 size: 16 residues. The CDR3 nucleotides are TGTGCCAGCAGTCACTCCGGGACAGTTAGCAATCAGCCCCAGCATTTT. Its translation: CASSHSGTVSNQPQHF.

The chain has TRBV6-5 and TRBJ1-3; D is perhaps TRBD1 (5 bases). The germline V gene encodes CDR1 MNHEY and CDR2 SVGAGI. The CDR3 consists of 13 residues. Between the trimmed V and J ends, which lost 8 bases and 4 bases, there was a span of 12 bases. CDR3 sequence reads: CASGPNRGNTIYF. Written as DNA, the CDR3 is TGTGCCAGCGGACCGAACAGGGGAAACACCATATATTTT.

The chain couples TRBV30 to TRBJ2-5, with 9 bases matching TRBD1. The CDR3 is made up of 14 amino acids. Germline V lookup: CDR1 GTSNPN, CDR2 SVGIG (reference sequence). V lost 0 bases, J lost 7 bases, and 6 bases stayed unmatched. The CDR3 nucleotides read TGTGCCTGGAGTGTATCCGGACAGGGGCTGACCCAGTACTTC. This sequence encodes CAWSVSGQGLTQYF.

The CDR3 loop reads CASSVATSSRQADTQYF. CDR3 DNA sequence: TGTGCCAGCAGCGTAGCTACTTCGTCTAGACAGGCAGATACGCAGTATTTT. This chain uses TRBV9 with TRBJ2-3; the D gene is possibly TRBD1 (6 bases). There are 17 residues in the CDR3. V lost 0 bases and J lost 4, with 18 bases in between. Germline CDR1 is SGDLS and CDR2 is YYNGEE. The variable domain in full, completed from reference TRBV9 and TRBJ2-3, reads DSGVTQTPKHLITATGQRVTLRCSPRSGDLSVYWYQQSLDQGLQFLIQYYNGEERAKGNILERFSAQQFPDLHSELNLSSLELGDSALYFCASSVATSSRQADTQYFGPGTRLTVL.

The CDR3 coding sequence is TGTGCCAGTAGTGATTTGAAAACTGCTTTCTTT. Its translation is CASSDLKTAFF. The chain carries TRBV19 and TRBJ1-1; no reliable D call. The germline V and J ends were trimmed by 5 bases and 11 bases, with 12 bases remaining between them. In germline, CDR1 is LNHDA, CDR2 SQIVND (reference sequence). There are 11 residues in the CDR3. The full variable domain, rest sourced from reference TRBV19 and TRBJ1-1, is DGGITQSPKYLFRKEGQNVTLSCEQNLNHDAMYWYRQDPGQGLRLIYYSQIVNDFQKGDIAEGYSVSREKKESFPLTVTSAQKNPTAFYLCASSDLKTAFFGQGTRLTVV.

The V gene is TRBV7-2, the J gene TRBJ1-1; 10 nucleotides line up with TRBD1. Losses at the gene ends were 5 bases for V and 4 bases for J; bases not matched to a gene: 10. The CDR3 has 16 residues. Germline CDR1 SGHTA, CDR2 FQGNSA. CDR3 sequence (DNA): TGTGCCAGCAGCCCTCGACAGGGGGCTGTTAGCACTGAAGCTTTCTTT. This encodes CASSPRQGAVSTEAFF.

V usage is TRBV2 and J usage is TRBJ2-1, with D uncertain. Germline CDR1 SNHLY, CDR2 FYNNEI. Trimming removed 6 bases at V and 3 bases at J, with 15 bases between. The CDR3 loop spans 15 amino acids. CDR3 amino acids: CASSDPSKDYNEQFF. The CDR3 bases are TGTGCCAGCAGCGATCCTAGTAAAGACTACAATGAGCAGTTCTTC.

The gene calls are TRBV9 and TRBJ2-3; D is perhaps TRBD2 (5 bases). Germline assignment: CDR1 SGDLS and CDR2 YYNGEE. The CDR3 covers 17 residues. The V end lost 0 bases, the J end lost 6 bases, and 20 bases lay between the germline ends. CDR3 DNA: TGTGCCAGCAGCGTAGGATCGCCTAGCACAACGGGGGATACGCAGTATTTT. Translated, it gives CASSVGSPSTTGDTQYF. The variable domain in full, completed from reference TRBV9 and TRBJ2-3, reads DSGVTQTPKHLITATGQRVTLRCSPRSGDLSVYWYQQSLDQGLQFLIQYYNGEERAKGNILERFSAQQFPDLHSELNLSSLELGDSALYFCASSVGSPSTTGDTQYFGPGTRLTVL.

The V and J genes are TRBV28 and TRBJ1-2, with TRBD1 as a possible D gene (6 bases). Per germline, CDR1 MDHEN and CDR2 SYDVKM. The CDR3 totals 13 residues. Trimming pared 2 bases from V and 5 bases from J, leaving 9 bases between. In DNA form, the CDR3 reads TGTGCCAGCAGTTTAGACGGACAGTATGGCTACACCTTC. Translated: CASSLDGQYGYTF.

This chain links TRBV13 with TRBJ2-5, with 8 bases matching TRBD2. Germline V lookup: CDR1 PRHDT, CDR2 FYEKMQ (reference sequence). The CDR3 is made up of 18 amino acids. V was pared by 5 bases and J by 4 bases, with 18 bases of the junction left unmatched. The CDR3 spells CASSGRTSGPRGPETQYF. The CDR3 region has the DNA TGTGCCAGCAGCGGCAGAACTAGCGGTCCCCGAGGGCCAGAGACCCAGTACTTC.

This clone has a single count. J is TRBJ2-3 and V is TRBV27; 13 bases align to TRBD2. Per the germline V gene, CDR1 is MNHEY and CDR2 is SMNVEV (reference sequence). V dropped 5 bases and J dropped 6; count of bases not matched to a gene: 8. This CDR3 has 16 residues. The CDR3 nucleotides are TGTGCCAGCAGTCTCCGGACTAGCGGGAGTTCGGATACGCAGTATTTT. Its translation: CASSLRTSGSSDTQYF.

The genes are TRBV1 and TRBJ2-7; the table's D call TRBD2 went unverified against the DNA. TRBV1 corresponds to a pseudogene. This CDR3 is built from 15 residues. The CDR3, as DNA: TGCACCAGCAGCCCCAAGGGAGGGCCCGGGTGCGAGCAGTACTTC. This encodes CTSSPKGGPGCEQYF.

V usage is TRBV5-1 and J usage is TRBJ2-2, with a weak D call TRBD1 (5 bases). Trimming pared 0 bases from V and 7 bases from J, leaving 13 bases between. Looked up from germline, CDR1 is SGHRS and CDR2 is YFSETQ. The CDR3 extends over 15 amino acids. The CDR3 is CASSLEWGSSGELFF. In DNA form, the CDR3 reads TGCGCCAGCAGCTTGGAATGGGGCTCCAGCGGGGAGCTGTTTTTT.

The chain couples TRBV19 to TRBJ2-1, with 9 bases lining up with TRBD1. The CDR3 loop spans 15 amino acids. Looked up from germline, CDR1 is LNHDA and CDR2 is SQIVND (reference sequence). The junction had 6 bases not matched to a gene; V was cut back by 5 bases and J by 4 bases. The CDR3 region has the DNA TGTGCCAGTAGTTTTGGGACAGGGCCTTACAATGAGCAGTTCTTC. It encodes CASSFGTGPYNEQFF.